Following are 28 T cell receptor beta chains from one sample sequenced in a study of yellow fever vaccine responses in identical twins. TCRdb fed the RT-PCR reads into MiXCR, producing one record per CDR3 protein. The repertoire holds thousands of distinct CDR3 sequences, with around four fifths as singletons. The source material was T cells from blood (PBMCs), unsorted or a sorted subset (not recorded which), sampled before or after yellow fever vaccination (not recorded which). The receptor source for this set is a woman between 18 and 29 years old who received the yellow fever vaccine.

The rearrangement joins TRBV27 to TRBJ2-1; 14 bases align to TRBD2. This CDR3 contains 16 residues. Losses at the gene ends were 5 bases for V and 8 bases for J; bases not matched to a gene: 8. Germline V lookup: CDR1 MNHEY, CDR2 SMNVEV (reference sequence). The CDR3, as DNA: TGTGCCAGCAGTCCTGGACTAGCGGGGGGTGAGGATGAGCAGTTCTTC. It specifies CASSPGLAGGEDEQFF.

This clonotype was recorded only once. The chain has TRBV2 and TRBJ1-1; D call uncertain. The ends were cut back, 2 bases at V and 1 base at J, with 5 bases in the middle. The CDR3 length is 13 residues. The germline V gene encodes CDR1 SNHLY and CDR2 FYNNEI. This CDR3 reads CASSERENTEAFF. CDR3 nucleotides: TGTGCCAGCAGTGAAAGAGAGAACACTGAAGCTTTCTTT.

The chain links TRBV10-3 to TRBJ2-6; 7 bases line up with TRBD1. This CDR3 has 16 amino acids. V lost 10 bases and J lost 0; bases outside the gene matches: 9. The germline V gene encodes CDR1 ENHRY and CDR2 SYGVKD. The CDR3 reads CANRTGVSSGANVLTF. The DNA for the CDR3 is TGTGCCAACAGGACAGGAGTTTCCTCTGGGGCCAACGTCCTGACTTTC.

The rearrangement links TRBV6-1 to TRBJ1-5, with TRBD1 identical over 9 bases. V trimming: 5 bases; J trimming: 6 bases; junction bases outside the gene matches: 8. This CDR3 contains 15 residues. Germline CDR1 MNHNS, CDR2 SASEGT. The CDR3 reads CASSQTGGAAQPQHF. The CDR3 region has the DNA TGTGCCAGCAGTCAGACAGGGGGGGCTGCTCAGCCCCAGCATTTT.

The chain has TRBV7-6 and TRBJ2-5, with D perhaps TRBD1 or TRBD2 (6 bases each). The ends were cut back, 5 bases at V and 4 bases at J, with 14 bases in the middle. This CDR3 spans 14 amino acids. Germline CDR1 and CDR2: SGHVS and FNYEAQ. CDR3 nucleotides: TGTGCCAGCAGCCCCAGGGGAGGTGGAGAGACCCAGTACTTC. Amino acid sequence: CASSPRGGGETQYF. Full variable domain (outside the CDR3, taken from reference TRBV7-6 and TRBJ2-5): GAGVSQSPRYKVTKRGQDVALRCDPISGHVSLYWYRQALGQGPEFLTYFNYEAQQDKSGLPNDRFSAERPEGSISTLTIQRTEQRDSAMYRCASSPRGGGETQYFGPGTRLLVL.

The chain links TRBV10-1 to TRBJ2-5; TRBD1 is a possible D gene (5 bases). Trimming cost V 4 bases and J 5 bases, with 11 bases left between them. This CDR3 has 13 amino acids. CDR1 WNHNN and CDR2 SYGVQD come from the germline V gene (reference sequence). The CDR3 DNA reads TGCGCCAGCAGTGTGACAGTCGGGGAGACCCAGTACTTC. This sequence encodes CASSVTVGETQYF.

This chain connects TRBV15 to TRBJ2-3; no reliable D call. Between the trimmed V and J ends, which lost 4 bases and 1 base, there was a span of 9 bases. Germline values: CDR1 LNHNV, CDR2 YYDKDF (reference sequence). The CDR3 is 14 amino acids. The CDR3 nucleotides read TGTGCCACCAGCACCGTCGGAGGCACAGATACGCAGTATTTT. This translates into CATSTVGGTDTQYF.

This sequence joins TRBV28 and TRBJ1-2, with 7 bases matching TRBD1. The CDR3 is made up of 14 amino acids. The germline V gene encodes CDR1 MDHEN and CDR2 SYDVKM. V lost 6 bases to trimming and J lost 2 bases; unmatched junction nucleotides: 6. The CDR3 nucleotides read TGTGCCAGCAGCCGAGGGACAGCAAACTATGGCTACACCTTC. This codes for CASSRGTANYGYTF.

The gene calls are TRBV7-6 and TRBJ2-5; a weak D match, TRBD2 (6 bases). V lost 3 bases and J lost 4, with 9 bases in between. Looked up from germline, CDR1 is SGHVS and CDR2 is FNYEAQ. The length of the CDR3 is 13 residues. The CDR3 sequence: CASSFPEGETQYF. As DNA, the CDR3 is TGTGCCAGCAGCTTTCCGGAGGGAGAGACCCAGTACTTC.

The rearrangement joins TRBV4-1 to TRBJ1-1; D not resolved. Germline V gene lookup returns CDR1 MGHRA and CDR2 YSYEKL. The CDR3 runs to 14 residues. Deletions cut 0 bases from V and 6 bases from J, with 11 bases between. The CDR3 region has the DNA TGCGCCAGCAGCCAAGATATCGGGGAACCTGAAGCTTTCTTT. This sequence encodes CASSQDIGEPEAFF.

The chain carries TRBV28 and TRBJ2-3; 8 bases fit TRBD1. The CDR3 runs to 15 residues. The germline CDR1 and CDR2 sequences are MDHEN and SYDVKM. V was pared by 3 bases and J by 6 bases, with 8 bases of the junction left unmatched. The CDR3: CASSFDRQGADTQYF. CDR3 sequence (DNA): TGTGCCAGCAGTTTTGATAGGCAGGGGGCGGATACGCAGTATTTT.

The chain links TRBV25-1 to TRBJ2-1; D gene unclear. V was shortened by 5 bases and J by 7 bases, with 6 bases between the two germline ends. This CDR3 region has 11 residues. Germline loops: CDR1 MGHDK, CDR2 SYGVNS. The CDR3 DNA reads as TGTGCCAGCAGTCTCTCAAATGAGCAGTTCTTC. Amino acids: CASSLSNEQFF.

The chain combines TRBV7-3 with TRBJ2-2; 9 nucleotides align to TRBD2. The CDR3 runs 16 residues. After removal of 1 base from V and 5 bases from J, the junction contained 5 bases not matched to a gene. Germline V lookup: CDR1 SGHTA, CDR2 FQGTGA. The CDR3 DNA reads as TGTGCCAGCAGCTTAAGGCGTAGCGGGAGTACCGGGGAGCTGTTTTTT. Translation: CASSLRRSGSTGELFF.

The chain couples TRBV10-1 to TRBJ1-3; D uncertain. There are 14 residues in the CDR3. CDR1 is WNHNN and CDR2 is SYGVQD in the germline V gene (reference sequence). The ends were cut back, 7 bases at V and 0 bases at J, with 10 bases in the middle. The CDR3 reads CASTIMGSGNTIYF. Here the CDR3 DNA reads TGCGCCAGCACCATCATGGGCTCTGGAAACACCATATATTTT.

The chain joins TRBV6-1 to TRBJ2-1; no definite D call. Germline V gene sequence: CDR1 MNHNS, CDR2 SASEGT. The CDR3 consists of 13 residues. Trimming took off 8 bases at V and 4 bases at J, with 12 bases between the two ends. CDR3 in amino acids: CASAMAVYNEQFF. The CDR3 DNA reads TGTGCCAGCGCCATGGCGGTTTACAATGAGCAGTTCTTC.

This clonotype showed up just a few times. This chain links TRBV2 with TRBJ2-2; D is unresolved. This CDR3 has 13 residues. The V gene's germline CDR1 is SNHLY and CDR2 FYNNEI. The V end was cut by 4 bases, the J end by 0 bases, with 3 bases between. The CDR3 here is CASSATNTGELFF. The CDR3, as DNA: TGTGCCAGCAGTGCTACGAACACCGGGGAGCTGTTTTTT.

The rearrangement links TRBV11-1 to TRBJ1-6; 7 nucleotides line up with TRBD1. There are 17 residues in the CDR3. V shed 6 bases, J shed 0 bases, and the junction held 8 bases outside the gene matches. Germline V lookup: CDR1 SGHAT, CDR2 FQDESV (reference sequence). CDR3 in amino acids: CASRNDRESSYNSPLHF. Here the CDR3 DNA reads TGTGCCAGCAGAAACGACAGGGAGAGCTCCTATAATTCACCCCTCCACTTT. Full variable domain (missing parts from reference TRBV11-1 and TRBJ1-6): EAEVAQSPRYKITEKSQAVAFWCDPISGHATLYWYRQILGQGPELLVQFQDESVVDDSQLPKDRFSAERLKGVDSTLKIQPAELGDSAMYLCASRNDRESSYNSPLHFGNGTRLTVT.

In DNA form, the CDR3 reads TGTGCCAGCAGCCGGGGACTAGCGGAGAACTACAATGAGCAGTTCTTC. Translating gives CASSRGLAENYNEQFF. The V call is TRBV11-1, the J call TRBJ2-1; 11 bases are shared with TRBD2. Germline V gives CDR1 SGHAT, CDR2 FQDESV (reference sequence). The CDR3 has 16 amino acids. After removal of 5 bases from V and 3 bases from J, the junction contained 6 bases not matched to a gene.

The chain combines TRBV7-3 with TRBJ2-7, with TRBD1 matching 12 bases. V lost 5 bases and J lost 3; bases outside the gene matches: 20. Germline CDR1 SGHTA, CDR2 FQGTGA. This CDR3 comprises 20 residues. The CDR3 DNA is TGTGCCAGCAGCGCAAGGTGGGACAGGGGGCAGACTAGCGGTAACTACGAGCAGTACTTC. Residues: CASSARWDRGQTSGNYEQYF. Filled out from reference TRBV7-3 and TRBJ2-7, the complete variable domain reads GAGVSQTPSNKVTEKGKYVELRCDPISGHTALYWYRQSLGQGPEFLIYFQGTGAADDSGLPNDRFFAVRPEGSVSTLKIQRTERGDSAVYLCASSARWDRGQTSGNYEQYFGPGTRLTVT.

This chain connects TRBV6-1 to TRBJ2-1, with 10 nucleotides matching TRBD2. This CDR3 is built from 15 residues. In germline, CDR1 is MNHNS, CDR2 SASEGT. The V gene end was trimmed by 4 bases and the J gene end by 5 bases; junction bases not matched to a gene: 5. In DNA form, the CDR3 reads TGTGCCAGCAGTGCGAGCGGGGGGGGGCACAATGAGCAGTTCTTC. Residues: CASSASGGGHNEQFF.

This chain links TRBV10-1 with TRBJ1-3, with D possibly matching TRBD1 (5 bases). Germline V CDR1 and CDR2: WNHNN, SYGVQD (reference sequence). The CDR3 totals 12 residues. CDR3 bases: TGCGCTACAGGAGTTGGGGGAAACACCATATATTTT. It is translated as CATGVGGNTIYF.

As DNA, the CDR3 is TGCACCAGCAGCCAAGATTCCAGCGGGGGTTACGAGCAGTACGTC. Protein: CTSSQDSSGGYEQYV. The chain combines TRBV1 with TRBJ2-7; the D segment call TRBD2 is taken from the table without a DNA check. TRBV1 is flagged as a pseudogene. The CDR3 extends over 15 amino acids.

V usage is TRBV5-1 and J usage is TRBJ1-5; tentatively, D is TRBD1 (6 bases). The CDR3 runs 16 residues. Germline lookup yields CDR1 SGHRS and CDR2 YFSETQ. V dropped 0 bases and J dropped 0 bases, with 10 bases sitting between them. The CDR3 region has the DNA TGCGCCAGCAGCTTGGATCCAGGGGATAGCAATCAGCCCCAGCATTTT. Protein: CASSLDPGDSNQPQHF.

This clonotype occurred a few times. The CDR3 region has the DNA TGTGCCAGCAGCTTGGGACCGATGAACACTGAAGCTTTCTTT. Protein sequence: CASSLGPMNTEAFF. The chain is built from TRBV5-6 and TRBJ1-1; D gene uncertain. The germline gives CDR1 SGHDT, CDR2 YYEEEE. The length of the CDR3 is 14 residues. Trimming removed 0 bases at V and 0 bases at J, with 6 bases between.

This chain connects TRBV7-9 to TRBJ2-1; 7 bases are a match to TRBD1. J lost 3 bases, V lost 3 bases, and 8 bases had no gene match. The CDR3 runs to 16 residues. CDR1 and CDR2 (germline): SEHNR, FQNEAQ (reference sequence). The DNA of the CDR3 is TGTGCCAGCAGCTTCCCAGACAGGGTCGACTACAATGAGCAGTTCTTC. It translates to CASSFPDRVDYNEQFF.

V usage is TRBV5-1 and J usage is TRBJ2-1, with 8 bases matching TRBD1. The CDR3 contains 15 residues. The germline V gene encodes CDR1 SGHRS and CDR2 YFSETQ. With 0 bases clipped from V and 2 bases from J, the junction kept 1 base outside the gene matches. The CDR3: CASSLAGQAYNEQFF. As DNA, the CDR3 is TGCGCCAGCAGCTTGGCGGGACAGGCCTACAATGAGCAGTTCTTC.

The V gene is TRBV10-3, the J gene TRBJ1-1; TRBD1 is a possible D gene (6 bases). CDR1 is ENHRY, CDR2 SYGVKD, per germline. The V end lost 2 bases, the J end lost 4 bases, and 11 bases lay between the germline ends. The CDR3 consists of 14 residues. The CDR3 loop is CAISEGGLRTEAFF. CDR3 coding DNA: TGTGCCATCAGTGAGGGGGGGCTTCGCACTGAAGCTTTCTTT.

The chain employs TRBV6-2 or TRBV6-3 and TRBJ2-1; TRBD1 matches at 9 bases. Germline CDR1 reads MNHEY; CDR2 reads SVGEGT. The CDR3 has 17 amino acids. V shed 0 bases and J 3 bases; nucleotides not matched to a gene: 6. The CDR3 DNA reads TGTGCCAGCAGTTACTCTGCCGGGACAGGGATCTACAATGAGCAGTTCTTC. It yields the protein CASSYSAGTGIYNEQFF.